The clone carrying this T cell receptor (beta chain) was counted a few times. The antigen is not known. The library was made from cDNA and included unique molecular identifiers. Input of about 0.9 to 10 million T cells yielded 450,000 to 550,000 cDNA molecules. Each CDR3 protein gets one entry after TCRdb re-called the PCR reads with MiXCR. The table lists fewer than 900,000 distinct CDR3 sequences, approximately 44% of them singletons. This entry belongs to a study of post-analysis software for immune sequencing data. Background on the study: The courses of disease that were included comprised relapsing-remitting, secondary progressive and progressive-relapsing multiple sclerosis. Study results and limitations: TRBV5-6, TRBV5-1 and TRBV20-1 were among roughly five TRBV segments more frequent in patients than controls. Pronounced co-clustering by F measure was evident among identically batched samples. Multiple sclerosis patients had significantly lower normalized Chao1 diversity than controls.

The germline V and J ends were trimmed by 6 bases and 1 base, with 15 bases remaining between them. The CDR3 is 15 amino acids. Per the germline V gene, CDR1 is MNHEY and CDR2 is SMNVEV (reference sequence). The genes are TRBV27 and TRBJ1-2, with D possibly matching TRBD1 (5 bases). The receptor's source is a girl aged 5-17 years with multiple sclerosis. The sample comprised blood. The CDR3 is CASRPGTSFNYGYTF. In DNA, the CDR3 is TGTGCCAGCAGACCCGGGACTTCTTTTAACTATGGCTACACCTTC.